This T cell receptor (beta chain) is from a study of neurological immune-mediated disorders. At least ten counts were recorded for this clonotype. Trimming stripped 6 bases from V and 0 bases from J, with 14 bases between. Germline CDR1 and CDR2: LGHNA and YSLEER. This CDR3 is built from 16 residues. TCRdb called the 5' RACE reads again in MiXCR, with one record for every CDR3 protein. Seen here are 75,000 to 85,000 distinct CDR3 sequences, roughly 18% observed once, and the top ten hold roughly 15%. The V and J genes are TRBV4-3 and TRBJ2-2, with D perhaps TRBD1 (5 bases). The sequenced material came from PBMCs. The TCR sequence derives from a woman aged 40 to 49 in good health. CDR3 DNA sequence: TGCGCCAGCAGAGAATGGCAGGGATCGAACACCGGGGAGCTGTTTTTT. Translated, it gives CASREWQGSNTGELFF.